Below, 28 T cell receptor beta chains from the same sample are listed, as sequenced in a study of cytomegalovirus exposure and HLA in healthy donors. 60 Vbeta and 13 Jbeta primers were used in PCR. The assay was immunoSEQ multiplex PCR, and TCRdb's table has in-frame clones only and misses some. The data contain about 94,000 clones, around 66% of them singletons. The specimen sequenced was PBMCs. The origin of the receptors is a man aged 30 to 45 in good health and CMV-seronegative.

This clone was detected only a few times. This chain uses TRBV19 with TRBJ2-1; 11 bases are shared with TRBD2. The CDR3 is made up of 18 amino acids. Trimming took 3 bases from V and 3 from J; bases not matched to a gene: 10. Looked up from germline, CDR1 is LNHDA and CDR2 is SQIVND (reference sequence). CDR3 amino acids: CASSIPTSTSGIYNEQFF. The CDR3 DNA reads TGTGCCAGTAGTATTCCCACCTCGACTAGCGGGATCTACAATGAGCAGTTCTTC.

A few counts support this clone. This chain's CDR3 is CASSAGGWTGPFASPLHF. In DNA form, the CDR3 reads TGTGCCAGCAGCGCGGGGGGGTGGACTGGTCCTTTTGCTTCACCCCTCCACTTT. The rearrangement uses TRBV9 and TRBJ1-6; perhaps TRBD1 as D (5 bases). Germline V CDR1 and CDR2: SGDLS, YYNGEE. V was cut by 3 bases and J by 9 bases, with 25 bases left in between. The CDR3 length is 18 residues.

CDR3 in DNA: TGCAGCACCCGGAGGGCGGGGCCGCAAGAGACCCAGTACTTC. The encoded protein is CSTRRAGPQETQYF. The J gene is TRBJ2-5, the V gene TRBV29-1; perhaps TRBD2 as D (6 bases). Germline V CDR1 and CDR2: SQVTM, ANQGSEA. CDR3 length equals 14 residues. V lost 8 bases, J lost 2 bases, and 18 bases lay in between. The entire variable domain, with the rest obtained from reference TRBV29-1 and TRBJ2-5, is as follows: SAVISQKPSRDICQRGTSLTIQCQVDSQVTMMFWYRQQPGQSLTLIATANQGSEATYESGFVIDKFPISRPNLTFSTLTVSNMSPEDSSIYLCSTRRAGPQETQYFGPGTRLLVL.

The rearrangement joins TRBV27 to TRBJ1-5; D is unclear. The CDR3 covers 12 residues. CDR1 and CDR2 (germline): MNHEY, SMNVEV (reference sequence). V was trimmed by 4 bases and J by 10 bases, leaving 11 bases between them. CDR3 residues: CASSSGRLPQHF. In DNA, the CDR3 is TGTGCCAGCAGTTCGGGTCGGTTACCCCAGCATTTT.

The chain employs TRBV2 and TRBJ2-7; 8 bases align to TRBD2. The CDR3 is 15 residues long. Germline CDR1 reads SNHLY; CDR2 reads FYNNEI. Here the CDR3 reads CVSVGRAGGGYEQYF. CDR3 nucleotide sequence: TGTGTCTCGGTCGGGAGGGCCGGGGGGGGCTACGAGCAGTACTTC.

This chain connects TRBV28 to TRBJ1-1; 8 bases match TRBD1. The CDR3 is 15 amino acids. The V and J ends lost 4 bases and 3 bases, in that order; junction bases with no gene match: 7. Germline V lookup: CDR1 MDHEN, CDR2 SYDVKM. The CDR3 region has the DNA TGTGCCAGCAGTTCTCGGACAGGGAGAGACACTGAAGCTTTCTTT. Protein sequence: CASSSRTGRDTEAFF.

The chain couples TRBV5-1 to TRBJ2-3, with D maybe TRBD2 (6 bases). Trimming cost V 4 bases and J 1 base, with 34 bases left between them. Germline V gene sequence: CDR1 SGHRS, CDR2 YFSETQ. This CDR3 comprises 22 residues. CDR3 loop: CASSPDYLTPNVGGLRTDTQYF. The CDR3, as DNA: TGCGCCAGCAGCCCCGATTATTTGACTCCCAATGTCGGGGGTTTGCGCACAGATACGCAGTATTTT.

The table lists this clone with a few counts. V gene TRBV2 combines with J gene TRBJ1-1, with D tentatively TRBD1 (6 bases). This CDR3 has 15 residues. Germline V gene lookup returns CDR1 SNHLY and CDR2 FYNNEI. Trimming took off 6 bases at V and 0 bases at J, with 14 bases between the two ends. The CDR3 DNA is TGTGCCAGCAGAGTCGGACAGCTGATGAACACTGAAGCTTTCTTT. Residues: CASRVGQLMNTEAFF. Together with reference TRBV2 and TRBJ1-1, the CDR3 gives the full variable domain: EPEVTQTPSHQVTQMGQEVILRCVPISNHLYFYWYRQILGQKVEFLVSFYNNEISEKSEIFDDQFSVERPDGSNFTLKIRSTKLEDSAMYFCASRVGQLMNTEAFFGQGTRLTVV.

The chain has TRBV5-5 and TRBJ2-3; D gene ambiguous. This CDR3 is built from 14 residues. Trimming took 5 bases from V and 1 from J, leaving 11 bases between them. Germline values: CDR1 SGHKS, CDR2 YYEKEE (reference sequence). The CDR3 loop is CASRPWSGTDTQYF. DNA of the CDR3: TGTGCCAGCAGGCCGTGGTCGGGCACAGATACGCAGTATTTT.

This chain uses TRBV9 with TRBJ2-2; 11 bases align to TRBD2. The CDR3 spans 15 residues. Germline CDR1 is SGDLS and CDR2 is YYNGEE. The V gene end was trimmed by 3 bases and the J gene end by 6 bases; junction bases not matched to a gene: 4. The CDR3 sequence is CASSAVAGGAGELFF. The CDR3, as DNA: TGTGCCAGCAGCGCCGTAGCGGGAGGGGCCGGGGAGCTGTTTTTT.

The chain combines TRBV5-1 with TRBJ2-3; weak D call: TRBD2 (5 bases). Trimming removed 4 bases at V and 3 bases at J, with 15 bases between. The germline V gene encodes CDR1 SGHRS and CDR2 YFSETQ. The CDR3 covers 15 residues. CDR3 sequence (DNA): TGCGCCAGCAGCCCCGGGCGGGCTGGGACAGATACGCAGTATTTT. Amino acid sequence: CASSPGRAGTDTQYF.

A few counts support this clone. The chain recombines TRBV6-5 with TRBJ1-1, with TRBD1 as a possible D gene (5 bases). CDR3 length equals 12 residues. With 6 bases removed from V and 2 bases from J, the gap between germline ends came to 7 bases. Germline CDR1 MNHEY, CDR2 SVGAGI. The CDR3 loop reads CASRGGNTEAFF. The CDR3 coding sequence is TGTGCCAGCAGGGGGGGTAACACTGAAGCTTTCTTT.

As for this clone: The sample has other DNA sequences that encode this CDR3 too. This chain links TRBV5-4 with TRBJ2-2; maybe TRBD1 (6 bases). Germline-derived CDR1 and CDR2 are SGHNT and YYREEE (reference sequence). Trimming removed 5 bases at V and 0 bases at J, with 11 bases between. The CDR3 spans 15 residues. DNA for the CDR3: TGTGCCAGCAGAAGAACAGGGTCGAACACCGGGGAGCTGTTTTTT. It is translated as CASRRTGSNTGELFF.

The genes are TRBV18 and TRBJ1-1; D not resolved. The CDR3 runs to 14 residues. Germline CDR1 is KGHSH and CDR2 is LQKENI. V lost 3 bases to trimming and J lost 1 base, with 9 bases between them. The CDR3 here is CASSPPSGNTEAFF. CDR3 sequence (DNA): TGTGCCAGCTCACCCCCTAGTGGGAACACTGAAGCTTTCTTT.

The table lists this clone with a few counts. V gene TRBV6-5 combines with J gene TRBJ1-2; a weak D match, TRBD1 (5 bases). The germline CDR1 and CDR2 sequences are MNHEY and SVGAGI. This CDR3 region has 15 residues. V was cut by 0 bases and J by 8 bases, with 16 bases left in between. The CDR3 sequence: CASSYSIASGNGYTF. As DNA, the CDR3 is TGTGCCAGCAGTTACTCGATTGCATCAGGGAACGGCTACACCTTC.

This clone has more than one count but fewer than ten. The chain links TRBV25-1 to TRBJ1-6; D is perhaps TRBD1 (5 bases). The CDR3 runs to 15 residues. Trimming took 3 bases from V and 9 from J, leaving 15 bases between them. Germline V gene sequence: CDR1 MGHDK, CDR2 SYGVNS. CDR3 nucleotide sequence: TGTGCCAGCAGTGACGGGCAGGGAAGAGGTTCACCCCTCCACTTT. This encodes CASSDGQGRGSPLHF. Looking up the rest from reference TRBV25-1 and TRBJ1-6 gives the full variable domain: EADIYQTPRYLVIGTGKKITLECSQTMGHDKMYWYQQDPGMELHLIHYSYGVNSTEKGDLSSESTVSRIRTEHFPLTLESARPSHTSQYLCASSDGQGRGSPLHFGNGTRLTVT.

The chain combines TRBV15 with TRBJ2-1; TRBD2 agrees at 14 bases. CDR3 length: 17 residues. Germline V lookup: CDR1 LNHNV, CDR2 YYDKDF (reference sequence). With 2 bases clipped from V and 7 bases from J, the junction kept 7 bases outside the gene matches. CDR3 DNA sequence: TGTGCCACCAGCAGACTGCGGGGGACTAGCGGGAGTAATGAGCAGTTCTTC. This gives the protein CATSRLRGTSGSNEQFF.

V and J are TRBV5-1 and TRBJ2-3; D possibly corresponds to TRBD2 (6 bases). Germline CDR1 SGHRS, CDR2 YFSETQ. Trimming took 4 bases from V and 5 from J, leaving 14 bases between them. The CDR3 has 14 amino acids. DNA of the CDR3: TGCGCCAGCAGCGCAGGACTGGGGGGAGATACGCAGTATTTT. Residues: CASSAGLGGDTQYF. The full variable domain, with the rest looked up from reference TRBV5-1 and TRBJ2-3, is KAGVTQTPRYLIKTRGQQVTLSCSPISGHRSVSWYQQTPGQGLQFLFEYFSETQRNKGNFPGRFSGRQFSNSRSEMNVSTLELGDSALYLCASSAGLGGDTQYFGPGTRLTVL.

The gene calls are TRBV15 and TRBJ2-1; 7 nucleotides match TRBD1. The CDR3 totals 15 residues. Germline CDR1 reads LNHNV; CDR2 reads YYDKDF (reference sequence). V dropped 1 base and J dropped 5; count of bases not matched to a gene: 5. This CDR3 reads CATSRGQGGHNEQFF. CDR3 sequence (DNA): TGTGCCACCAGCAGAGGACAGGGTGGACACAATGAGCAGTTCTTC.

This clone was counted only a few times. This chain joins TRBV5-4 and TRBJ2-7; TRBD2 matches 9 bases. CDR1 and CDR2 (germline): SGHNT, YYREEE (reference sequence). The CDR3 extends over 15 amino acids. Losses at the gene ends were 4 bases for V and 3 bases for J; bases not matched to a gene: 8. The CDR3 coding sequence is TGTGCCAGCAGCCCAAAAGCGGGAGGAGGCTACGAGCAGTACTTC. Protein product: CASSPKAGGGYEQYF.

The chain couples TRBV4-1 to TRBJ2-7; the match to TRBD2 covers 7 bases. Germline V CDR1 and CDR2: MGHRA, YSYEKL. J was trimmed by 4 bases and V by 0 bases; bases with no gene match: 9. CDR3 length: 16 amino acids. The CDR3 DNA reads TGCGCCAGCAGCCAAGATGAGGTAGCGGGCTTATACGAGCAGTACTTC. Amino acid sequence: CASSQDEVAGLYEQYF.

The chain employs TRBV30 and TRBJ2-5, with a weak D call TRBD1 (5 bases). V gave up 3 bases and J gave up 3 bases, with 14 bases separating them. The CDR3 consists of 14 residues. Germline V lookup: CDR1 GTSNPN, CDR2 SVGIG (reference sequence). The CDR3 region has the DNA TGTGCCTGGAGCTTCGGGCAGGGTGAAGAGACCCAGTACTTC. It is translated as CAWSFGQGEETQYF.

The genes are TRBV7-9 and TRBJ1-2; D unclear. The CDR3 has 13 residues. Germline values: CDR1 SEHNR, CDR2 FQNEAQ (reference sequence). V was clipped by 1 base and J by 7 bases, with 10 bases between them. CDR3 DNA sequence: TGTGCCAGCAGCTTAGAGACCCTAGTTGGCTACACCTTC. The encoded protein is CASSLETLVGYTF.

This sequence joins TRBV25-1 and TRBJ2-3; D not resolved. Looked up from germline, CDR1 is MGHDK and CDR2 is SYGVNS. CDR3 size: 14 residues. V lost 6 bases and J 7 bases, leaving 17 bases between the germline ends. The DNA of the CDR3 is TGTGCCAGCAGCGTCCGCGATGCGTCAAATACGCAGTATTTT. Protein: CASSVRDASNTQYF.

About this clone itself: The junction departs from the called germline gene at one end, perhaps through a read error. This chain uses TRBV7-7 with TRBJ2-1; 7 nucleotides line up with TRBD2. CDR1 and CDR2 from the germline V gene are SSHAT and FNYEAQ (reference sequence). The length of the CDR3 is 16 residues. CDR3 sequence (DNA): TGTGCTAGCAGCTCCAGCGGGGCGGGCATCTACAATGAGCAGTTCTTC. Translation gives CASSSSGAGIYNEQFF.

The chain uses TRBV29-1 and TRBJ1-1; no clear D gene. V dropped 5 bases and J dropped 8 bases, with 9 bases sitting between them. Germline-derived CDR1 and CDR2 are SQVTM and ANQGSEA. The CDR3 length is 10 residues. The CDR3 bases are TGCAGCGTTCTCTTTCTCGAAGCTTTCTTT. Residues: CSVLFLEAFF.

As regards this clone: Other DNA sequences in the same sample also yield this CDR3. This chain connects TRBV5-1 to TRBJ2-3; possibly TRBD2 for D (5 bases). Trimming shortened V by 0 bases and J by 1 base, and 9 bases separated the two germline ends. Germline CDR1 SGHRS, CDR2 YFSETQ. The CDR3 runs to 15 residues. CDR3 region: CASSLDSGGTDTQYF. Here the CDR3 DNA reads TGCGCCAGCAGCTTGGACAGCGGAGGCACAGATACGCAGTATTTT. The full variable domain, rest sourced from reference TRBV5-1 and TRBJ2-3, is KAGVTQTPRYLIKTRGQQVTLSCSPISGHRSVSWYQQTPGQGLQFLFEYFSETQRNKGNFPGRFSGRQFSNSRSEMNVSTLELGDSALYLCASSLDSGGTDTQYFGPGTRLTVL.

CDR3 bases: TGTGCCAGCAGCAAGACGGGTCGCGGGAGCTCCTACAATGAGCAGTTCTTC. This codes for CASSKTGRGSSYNEQFF. This chain connects TRBV21-1 to TRBJ2-1; TRBD2 reflects the table's D call only, with no check against the DNA. TRBV21-1 is a recognized pseudogene. This CDR3 is 17 amino acids long.